The sequence of this T cell receptor beta chain was determined in a study of blood T cells in healthy people across ages. Study-wide results and caveats: Naive CD4+ cells and diversity were both higher in long-lived donors than in aged donors. Possibly, changes in expanded clonotypes were confounded because donor CMV status was unknown. TCR beta diversity, measured per million T cells, fell in a roughly linear way with age.

V trimming: 4 bases; J trimming: 1 base; junction bases outside the gene matches: 3. Germline loops: CDR1 SGHRS, CDR2 YFSETQ. This CDR3 spans 15 amino acids. Comment on this clonotype: Its target is not known.

Ranging in age from about 6 to 90, the donors were healthy Caucasian individuals from Russia. Through a sample-barcoded 5' primer and a J-beta primer mix, a second PCR was run for roughly 6 to 12 cycles. TCRdb re-analysed the 5' RACE reads in MiXCR, keeping a single row per CDR3 protein. The sample has approximately 800,000 distinct CDR3 sequences, 53% seen once. V usage is TRBV5-1 and J usage is TRBJ2-1; 9 bases are a match to TRBD2. The sample consisted of blood. This TCR came from a man at least 80 years old in good health. In nucleotides, the CDR3 is TGCGCCAGCAGCCGGACTAGCGCTTCCTACAATGAGCAGTTCTTC. As protein: CASSRTSASYNEQFF.